The source of this T cell receptor beta chain is a study of T cells in Graves' hyperthyroidism and ophthalmopathy. The study, taken as a whole, reports: The majority of expanded thyroid clonotypes above 0.001 also appeared in blood. Ophthalmopathy and stable hyperthyroidism were separated by a 13 V-J model. Ophthalmopathy onset followed model prediction by a median about six months.

The TCR beta CDR3 regions underwent amplification using RNA transcripts as the source. HTBI primers drove first-round RT-PCR of the TCR CDR3. Using its own MiXCR run on the multiplex PCR reads, TCRdb lists one record per CDR3 protein. The table records 600,000 to 700,000 distinct CDR3 sequences, less than 45% of them present only once. CDR3 size: 16 residues. Germline CDR1 LNHNV, CDR2 YYDKDF (reference sequence). Trimming removed 6 bases at V and 1 base at J, with 18 bases between. Not enrolled were patients with uncontrolled infection, other autoimmune disease, pregnancy or lactation. Points on this clonotype: The antigen is undetermined.

The chain is built from TRBV15 and TRBJ2-5; a possible D gene is TRBD2 (6 bases). This clonotype was obtained from an adult man with Graves' disease, either hyperthyroidism or ophthalmopathy (not recorded which). The sequenced material came from peripheral blood or thyroid tissue (not recorded which). CDR3 amino acids: CATRAYGGALQETQYF. The CDR3 DNA reads as TGTGCCACCAGGGCATATGGCGGGGCGCTCCAAGAGACCCAGTACTTC.